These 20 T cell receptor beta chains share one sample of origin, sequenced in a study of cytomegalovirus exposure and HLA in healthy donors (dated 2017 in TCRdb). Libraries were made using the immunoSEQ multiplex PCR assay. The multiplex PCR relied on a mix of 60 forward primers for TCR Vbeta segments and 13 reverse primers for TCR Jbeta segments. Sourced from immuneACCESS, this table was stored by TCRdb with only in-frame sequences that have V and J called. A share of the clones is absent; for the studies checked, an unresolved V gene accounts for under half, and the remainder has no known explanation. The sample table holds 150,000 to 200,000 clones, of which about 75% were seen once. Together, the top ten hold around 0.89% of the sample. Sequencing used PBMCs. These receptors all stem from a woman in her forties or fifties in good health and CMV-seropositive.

CDR3: CASSFAGGHTQYF. The CDR3 nucleotides read TGTGCCAGCAGCTTCGCGGGAGGACATACGCAGTATTTT. V and J are TRBV7-9 and TRBJ2-3; 8 nucleotides align to TRBD2. The germline V gene encodes CDR1 SEHNR and CDR2 FQNEAQ (reference sequence). V lost 3 bases and J lost 7; bases outside the gene matches: 3. This CDR3 is built from 13 residues. The full variable domain, its missing parts supplied by reference TRBV7-9 and TRBJ2-3, is DTGVSQNPRHKITKRGQNVTFRCDPISEHNRLYWYRQTLGQGPEFLTYFQNEAQLEKSRLLSDRFSAERPKGSFSTLEIQRTEQGDSAMYLCASSFAGGHTQYFGPGTRLTVL.

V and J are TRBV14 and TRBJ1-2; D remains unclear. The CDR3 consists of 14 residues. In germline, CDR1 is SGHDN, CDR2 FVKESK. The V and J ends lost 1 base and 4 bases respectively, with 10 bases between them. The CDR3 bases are TGTGCCAGCAGCCAAGTAGGTTGGAGCTATGGCTACACCTTC. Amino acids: CASSQVGWSYGYTF. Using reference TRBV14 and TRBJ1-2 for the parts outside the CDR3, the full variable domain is EAGVTQFPSHSVIEKGQTVTLRCDPISGHDNLYWYRRVMGKEIKFLLHFVKESKQDESGMPNNRFLAERTGGTYSTLKVQPAELEDSGVYFCASSQVGWSYGYTFGSGTRLTVV.

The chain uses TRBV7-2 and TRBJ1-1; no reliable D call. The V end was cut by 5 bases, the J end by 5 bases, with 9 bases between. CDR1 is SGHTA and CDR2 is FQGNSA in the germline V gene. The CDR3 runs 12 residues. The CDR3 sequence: CASSPRRTEAFF. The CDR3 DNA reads TGTGCCAGCAGCCCACGGAGGACTGAAGCTTTCTTT. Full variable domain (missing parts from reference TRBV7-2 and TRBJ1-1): GAGVSQSPSNKVTEKGKDVELRCDPISGHTALYWYRQSLGQGLEFLIYFQGNSAPDKSGLPSDRFSAERTGGSVSTLTIQRTQQEDSAVYLCASSPRRTEAFFGQGTRLTVV.

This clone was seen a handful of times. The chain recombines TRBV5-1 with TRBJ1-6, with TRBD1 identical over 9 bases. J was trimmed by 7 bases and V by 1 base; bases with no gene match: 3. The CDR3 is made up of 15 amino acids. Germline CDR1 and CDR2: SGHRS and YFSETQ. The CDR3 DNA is TGCGCCAGCAGCTTGTCCGGGACAGGGAATTCACCCCTCCACTTT. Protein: CASSLSGTGNSPLHF.

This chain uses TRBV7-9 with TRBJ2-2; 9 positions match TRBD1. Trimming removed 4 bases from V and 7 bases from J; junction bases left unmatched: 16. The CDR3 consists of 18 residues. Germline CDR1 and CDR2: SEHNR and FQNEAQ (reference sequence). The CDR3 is CASSSSGTGNLMIGELFF. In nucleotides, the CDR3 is TGTGCCAGCAGCTCCTCCGGGACAGGGAATCTTATGATCGGGGAGCTGTTTTTT.

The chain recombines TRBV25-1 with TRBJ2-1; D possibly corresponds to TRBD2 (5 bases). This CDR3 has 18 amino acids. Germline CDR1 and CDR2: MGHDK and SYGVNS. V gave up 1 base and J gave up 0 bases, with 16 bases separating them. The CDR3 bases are TGTGCCAGCAGTGAATCTCCGACTATTTATAGCTCCTACAATGAGCAGTTCTTC. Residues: CASSESPTIYSSYNEQFF. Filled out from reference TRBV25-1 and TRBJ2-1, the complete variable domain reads EADIYQTPRYLVIGTGKKITLECSQTMGHDKMYWYQQDPGMELHLIHYSYGVNSTEKGDLSSESTVSRIRTEHFPLTLESARPSHTSQYLCASSESPTIYSSYNEQFFGPGTRLTVL.

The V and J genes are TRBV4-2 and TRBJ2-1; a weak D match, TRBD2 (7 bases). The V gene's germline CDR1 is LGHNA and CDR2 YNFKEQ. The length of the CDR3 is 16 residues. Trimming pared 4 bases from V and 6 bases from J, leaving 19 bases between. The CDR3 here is CASSPLGGGPLNEQFF. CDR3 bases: TGTGCCAGCAGCCCCCTTGGGGGGGGGCCCCTCAATGAGCAGTTCTTC.

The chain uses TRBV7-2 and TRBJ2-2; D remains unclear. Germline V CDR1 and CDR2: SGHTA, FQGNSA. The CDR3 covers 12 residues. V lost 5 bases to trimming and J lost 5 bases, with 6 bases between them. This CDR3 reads CASSPVTGELFF. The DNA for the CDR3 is TGTGCCAGCAGCCCCGTTACCGGGGAGCTGTTTTTT. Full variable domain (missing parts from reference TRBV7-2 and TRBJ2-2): GAGVSQSPSNKVTEKGKDVELRCDPISGHTALYWYRQSLGQGLEFLIYFQGNSAPDKSGLPSDRFSAERTGGSVSTLTIQRTQQEDSAVYLCASSPVTGELFFGEGSRLTVL.

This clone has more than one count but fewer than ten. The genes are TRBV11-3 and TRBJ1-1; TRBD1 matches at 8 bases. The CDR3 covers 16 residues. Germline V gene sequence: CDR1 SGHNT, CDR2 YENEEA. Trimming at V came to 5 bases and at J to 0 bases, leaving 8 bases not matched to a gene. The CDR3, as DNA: TGTGCCAGCAGCCCAGGGACAGGCGGCCTGAACACTGAAGCTTTCTTT. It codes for CASSPGTGGLNTEAFF.

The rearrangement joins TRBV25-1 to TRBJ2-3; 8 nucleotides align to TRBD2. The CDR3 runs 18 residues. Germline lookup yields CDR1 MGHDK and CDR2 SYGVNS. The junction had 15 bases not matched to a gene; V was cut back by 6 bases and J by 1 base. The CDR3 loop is CASSSSPLAGLRTDTQYF. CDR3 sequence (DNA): TGTGCCAGCAGCTCCTCGCCTCTAGCGGGCCTCCGCACAGATACGCAGTATTTT.

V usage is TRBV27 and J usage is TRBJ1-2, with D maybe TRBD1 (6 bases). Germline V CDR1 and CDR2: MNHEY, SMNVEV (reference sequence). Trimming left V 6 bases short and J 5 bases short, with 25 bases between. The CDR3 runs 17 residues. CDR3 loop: CASSVYPPGQSGYGYTF. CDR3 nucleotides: TGTGCCAGCAGCGTATATCCACCGGGACAAAGCGGATATGGCTACACCTTC.

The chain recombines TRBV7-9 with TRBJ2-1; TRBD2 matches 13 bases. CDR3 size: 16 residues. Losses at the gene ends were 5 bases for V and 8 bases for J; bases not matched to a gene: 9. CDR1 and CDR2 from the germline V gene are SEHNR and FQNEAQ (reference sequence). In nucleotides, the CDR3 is TGTGCCAGCAGCGATCAGAGGACTAGCGGGAGCGATGAGCAGTTCTTC. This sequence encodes CASSDQRTSGSDEQFF.

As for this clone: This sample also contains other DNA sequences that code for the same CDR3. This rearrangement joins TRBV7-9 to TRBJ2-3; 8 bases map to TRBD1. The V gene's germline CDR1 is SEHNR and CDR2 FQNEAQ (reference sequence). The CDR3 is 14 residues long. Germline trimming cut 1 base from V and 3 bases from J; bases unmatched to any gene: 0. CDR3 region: CASSLGTGTDTQYF. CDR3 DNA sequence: TGTGCCAGCAGCTTAGGGACAGGGACAGATACGCAGTATTTT.

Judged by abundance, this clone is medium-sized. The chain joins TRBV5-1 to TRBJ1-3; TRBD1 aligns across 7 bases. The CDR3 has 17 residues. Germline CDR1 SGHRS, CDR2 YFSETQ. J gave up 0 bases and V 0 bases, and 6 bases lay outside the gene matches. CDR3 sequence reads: CASSLGGQTFSGNTIYF. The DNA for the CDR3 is TGCGCCAGCAGCTTGGGGGGACAGACTTTCTCTGGAAACACCATATATTTT.

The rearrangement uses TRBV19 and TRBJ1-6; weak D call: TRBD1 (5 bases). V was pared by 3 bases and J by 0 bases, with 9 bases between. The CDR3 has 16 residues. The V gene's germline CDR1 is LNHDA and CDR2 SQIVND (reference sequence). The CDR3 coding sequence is TGTGCCAGTAGTATTACGGGGGGCTCCTATAATTCACCCCTCCACTTT. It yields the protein CASSITGGSYNSPLHF.

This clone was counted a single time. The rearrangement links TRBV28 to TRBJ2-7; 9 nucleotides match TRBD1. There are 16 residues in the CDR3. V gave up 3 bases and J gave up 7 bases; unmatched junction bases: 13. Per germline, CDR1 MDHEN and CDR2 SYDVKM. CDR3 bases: TGTGCCAGCAGTTTGCCGGGACAGGGAGGGTCGGGTGAGCAGTACTTC. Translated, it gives CASSLPGQGGSGEQYF.

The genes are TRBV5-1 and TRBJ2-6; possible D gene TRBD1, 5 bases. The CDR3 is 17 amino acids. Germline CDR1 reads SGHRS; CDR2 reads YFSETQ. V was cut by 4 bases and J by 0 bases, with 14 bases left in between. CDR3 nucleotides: TGCGCCAGCAGCCCGGCAGGGCAGAGCTCTGGGGCCAACGTCCTGACTTTC. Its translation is CASSPAGQSSGANVLTF. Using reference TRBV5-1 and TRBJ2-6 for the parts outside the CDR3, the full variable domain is KAGVTQTPRYLIKTRGQQVTLSCSPISGHRSVSWYQQTPGQGLQFLFEYFSETQRNKGNFPGRFSGRQFSNSRSEMNVSTLELGDSALYLCASSPAGQSSGANVLTFGAGSRLTVL.

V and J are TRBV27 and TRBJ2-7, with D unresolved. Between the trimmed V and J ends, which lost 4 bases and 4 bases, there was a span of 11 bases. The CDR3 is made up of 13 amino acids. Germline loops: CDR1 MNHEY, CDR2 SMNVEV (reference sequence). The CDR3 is CASSSSDNYEQYF. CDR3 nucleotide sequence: TGTGCCAGCAGTTCTAGTGATAATTACGAGCAGTACTTC.

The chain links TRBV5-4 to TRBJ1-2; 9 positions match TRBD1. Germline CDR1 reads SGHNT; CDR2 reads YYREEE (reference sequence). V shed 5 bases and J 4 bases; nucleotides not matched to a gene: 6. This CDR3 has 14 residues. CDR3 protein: CASSLQGAAYGYTF. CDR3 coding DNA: TGTGCCAGCAGTCTACAGGGGGCTGCCTATGGCTACACCTTC.

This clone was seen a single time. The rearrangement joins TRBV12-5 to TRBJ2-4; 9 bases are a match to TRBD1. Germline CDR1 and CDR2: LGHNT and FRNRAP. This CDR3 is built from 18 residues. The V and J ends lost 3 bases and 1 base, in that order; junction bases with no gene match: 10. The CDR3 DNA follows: TGTGCTAGTGGTTTCACCCGACAGGGGGAAGCGGCCAAAAACATTCAGTACTTC. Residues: CASGFTRQGEAAKNIQYF.